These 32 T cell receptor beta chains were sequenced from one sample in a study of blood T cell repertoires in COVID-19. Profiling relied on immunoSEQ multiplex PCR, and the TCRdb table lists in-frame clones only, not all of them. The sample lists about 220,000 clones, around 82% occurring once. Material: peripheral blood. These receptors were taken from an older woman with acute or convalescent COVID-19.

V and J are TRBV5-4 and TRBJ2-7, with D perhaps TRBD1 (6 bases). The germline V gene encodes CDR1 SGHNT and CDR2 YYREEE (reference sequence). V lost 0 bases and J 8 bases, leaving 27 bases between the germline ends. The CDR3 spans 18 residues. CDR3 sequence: CASSLGPGDPQSLRQQYF. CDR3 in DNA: TGTGCCAGCAGCTTGGGGCCAGGGGACCCTCAAAGTTTAAGGCAGCAGTACTTC.

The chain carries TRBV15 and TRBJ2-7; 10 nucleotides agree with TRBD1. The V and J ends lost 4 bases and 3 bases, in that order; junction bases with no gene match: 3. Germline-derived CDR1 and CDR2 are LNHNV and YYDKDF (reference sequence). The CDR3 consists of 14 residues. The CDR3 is CATSIRTGGYEQYF. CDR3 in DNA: TGTGCCACCAGCATCAGGACAGGGGGCTACGAGCAGTACTTC.

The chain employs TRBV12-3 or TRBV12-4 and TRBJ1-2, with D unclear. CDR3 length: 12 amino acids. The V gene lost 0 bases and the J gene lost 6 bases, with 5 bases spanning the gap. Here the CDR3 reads CASSLAGDGYTF. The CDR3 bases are TGTGCCAGCAGTTTAGCCGGAGATGGCTACACCTTC.

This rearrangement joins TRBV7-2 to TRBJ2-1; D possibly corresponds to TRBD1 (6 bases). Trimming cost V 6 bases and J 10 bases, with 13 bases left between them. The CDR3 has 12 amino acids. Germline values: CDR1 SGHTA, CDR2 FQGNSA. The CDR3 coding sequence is TGTGCCAGCAGACGTCCCGGACAGGAGCAGTTCTTC. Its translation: CASRRPGQEQFF. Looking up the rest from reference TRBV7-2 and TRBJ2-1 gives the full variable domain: GAGVSQSPSNKVTEKGKDVELRCDPISGHTALYWYRQSLGQGLEFLIYFQGNSAPDKSGLPSDRFSAERTGGSVSTLTIQRTQQEDSAVYLCASRRPGQEQFFGPGTRLTVL.

The CDR3 DNA follows: TGTGCCAGCAGCTCAACAGGCGAAGCTTTCTTT. Translated, it gives CASSSTGEAFF. The chain joins TRBV7-9 to TRBJ1-1, with a weak D call TRBD1 (5 bases). Germline V lookup: CDR1 SEHNR, CDR2 FQNEAQ (reference sequence). Trimming cost V 4 bases and J 8 bases, with 8 bases left between them. The CDR3 consists of 11 residues. The complete variable domain, with remaining parts taken from reference TRBV7-9 and TRBJ1-1, reads DTGVSQNPRHKITKRGQNVTFRCDPISEHNRLYWYRQTLGQGPEFLTYFQNEAQLEKSRLLSDRFSAERPKGSFSTLEIQRTEQGDSAMYLCASSSTGEAFFGQGTRLTVV.

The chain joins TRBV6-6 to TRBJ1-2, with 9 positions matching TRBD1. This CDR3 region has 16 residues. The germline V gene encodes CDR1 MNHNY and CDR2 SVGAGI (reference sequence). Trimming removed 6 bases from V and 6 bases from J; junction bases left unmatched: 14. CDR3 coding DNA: TGTGCCAGCAGCTATATGTCCTGGGACAGGGAAGATGGCTACACCTTC. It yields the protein CASSYMSWDREDGYTF.

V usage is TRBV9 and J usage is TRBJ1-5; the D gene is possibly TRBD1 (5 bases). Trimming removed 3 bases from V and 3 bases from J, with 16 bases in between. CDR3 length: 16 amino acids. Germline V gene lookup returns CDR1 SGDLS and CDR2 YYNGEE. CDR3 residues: CASSAPGGQFNQPQHF. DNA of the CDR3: TGTGCCAGCAGCGCCCCAGGCGGACAATTCAATCAGCCCCAGCATTTT. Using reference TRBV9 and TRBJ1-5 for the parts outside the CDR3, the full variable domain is DSGVTQTPKHLITATGQRVTLRCSPRSGDLSVYWYQQSLDQGLQFLIQYYNGEERAKGNILERFSAQQFPDLHSELNLSSLELGDSALYFCASSAPGGQFNQPQHFGDGTRLSIL.

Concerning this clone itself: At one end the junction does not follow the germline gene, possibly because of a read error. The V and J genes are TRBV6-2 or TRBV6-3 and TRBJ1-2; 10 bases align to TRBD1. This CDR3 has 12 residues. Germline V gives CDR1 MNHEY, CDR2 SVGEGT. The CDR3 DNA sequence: TGTGCCAGCAGTTCCCCGGACAGGGGGATAGACTTC. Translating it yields CASSSPDRGIDF.

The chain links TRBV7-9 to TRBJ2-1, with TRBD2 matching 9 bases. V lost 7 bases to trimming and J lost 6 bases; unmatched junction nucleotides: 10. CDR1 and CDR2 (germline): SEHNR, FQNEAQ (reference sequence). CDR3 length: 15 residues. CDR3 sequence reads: CASTTGLALVNEQFF. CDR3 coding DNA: TGTGCCAGCACTACGGGACTAGCATTAGTCAATGAGCAGTTCTTC.

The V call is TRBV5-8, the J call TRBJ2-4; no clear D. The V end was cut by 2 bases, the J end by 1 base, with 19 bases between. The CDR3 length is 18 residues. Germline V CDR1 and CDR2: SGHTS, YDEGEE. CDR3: CASSFVSINLGAKNIQYF. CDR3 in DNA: TGTGCCAGCAGCTTCGTTAGCATAAACCTCGGGGCCAAAAACATTCAGTACTTC.

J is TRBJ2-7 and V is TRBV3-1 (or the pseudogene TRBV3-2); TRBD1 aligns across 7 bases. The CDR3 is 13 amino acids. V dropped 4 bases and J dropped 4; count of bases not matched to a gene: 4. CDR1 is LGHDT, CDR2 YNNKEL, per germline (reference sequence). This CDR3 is CASSRTGWYEQYF. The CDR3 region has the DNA TGTGCCAGCAGCCGGACAGGTTGGTACGAGCAGTACTTC.

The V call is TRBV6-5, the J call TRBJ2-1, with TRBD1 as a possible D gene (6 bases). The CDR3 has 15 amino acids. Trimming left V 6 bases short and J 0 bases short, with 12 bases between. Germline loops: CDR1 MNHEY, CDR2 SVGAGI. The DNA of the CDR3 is TGTGCCAGCAGAAAGACAGGAAGCTCCTACAATGAGCAGTTCTTC. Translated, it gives CASRKTGSSYNEQFF.

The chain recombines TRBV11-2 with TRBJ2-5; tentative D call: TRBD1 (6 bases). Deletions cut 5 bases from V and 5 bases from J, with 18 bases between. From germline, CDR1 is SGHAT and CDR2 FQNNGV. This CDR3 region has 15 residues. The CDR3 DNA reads TGTGCCAGCAGCCTGGGGGCACCACCGCGGGAGACCCAGTACTTC. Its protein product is CASSLGAPPRETQYF.

In nucleotides, the CDR3 is TGTGCCAGTACGCAAATAGGACCGGGACAGGGGACAGCTCTAGCCAAAAACATTCAGTACTTC. Translated: CASTQIGPGQGTALAKNIQYF. The gene calls are TRBV19 and TRBJ2-4, with TRBD1 matching over 10 bases. V shed 7 bases and J 0 bases; nucleotides not matched to a gene: 21. Germline V gives CDR1 LNHDA, CDR2 SQIVND (reference sequence). This CDR3 is built from 21 residues.

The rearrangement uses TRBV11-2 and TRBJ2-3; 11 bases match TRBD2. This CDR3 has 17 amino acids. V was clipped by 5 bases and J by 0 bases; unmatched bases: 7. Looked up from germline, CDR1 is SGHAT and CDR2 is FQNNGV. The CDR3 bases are TGTGCCAGCAGCCCCCTAGCGGGGGGACGAAGCACAGATACGCAGTATTTT. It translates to CASSPLAGGRSTDTQYF.

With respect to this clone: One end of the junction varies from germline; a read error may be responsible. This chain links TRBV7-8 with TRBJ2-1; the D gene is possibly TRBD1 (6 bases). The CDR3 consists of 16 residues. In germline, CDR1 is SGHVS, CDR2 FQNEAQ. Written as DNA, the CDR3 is TGTGCCAGCAGTTTAGGGCGACAGGTGGGCTACAATGAGCAGTTCTTC. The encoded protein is CASSLGRQVGYNEQFF.

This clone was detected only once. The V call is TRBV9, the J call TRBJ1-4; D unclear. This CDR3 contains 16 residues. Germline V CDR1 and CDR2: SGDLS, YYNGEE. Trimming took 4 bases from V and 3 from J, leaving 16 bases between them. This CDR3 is CASSSQPGTPNEKLFF. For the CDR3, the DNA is TGTGCCAGCAGCTCCCAGCCGGGTACCCCTAATGAAAAACTGTTTTTT.

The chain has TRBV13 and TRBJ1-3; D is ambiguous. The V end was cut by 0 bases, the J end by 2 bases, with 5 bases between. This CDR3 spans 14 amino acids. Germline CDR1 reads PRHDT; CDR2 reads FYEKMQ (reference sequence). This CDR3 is CASSLGQAGNTIYF. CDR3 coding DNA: TGTGCCAGCAGCTTAGGGCAGGCTGGAAACACCATATATTTT. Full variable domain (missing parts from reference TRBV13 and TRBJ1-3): AAGVIQSPRHLIKEKRETATLKCYPIPRHDTVYWYQQGPGQDPQFLISFYEKMQSDKGSIPDRFSAQQFSDYHSELNMSSLELGDSALYFCASSLGQAGNTIYFGEGSWLTVV.

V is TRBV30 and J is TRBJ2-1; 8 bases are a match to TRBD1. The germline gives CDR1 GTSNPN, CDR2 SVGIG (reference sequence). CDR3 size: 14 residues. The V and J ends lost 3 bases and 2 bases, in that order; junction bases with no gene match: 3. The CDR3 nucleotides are TGTGCCTGGAGCCGGGGACAGGCCTACAATGAGCAGTTCTTC. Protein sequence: CAWSRGQAYNEQFF.

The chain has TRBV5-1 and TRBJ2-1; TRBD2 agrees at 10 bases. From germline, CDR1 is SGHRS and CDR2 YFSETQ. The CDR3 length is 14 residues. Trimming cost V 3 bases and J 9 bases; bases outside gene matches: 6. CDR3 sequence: CASSSGTSDSEQFF. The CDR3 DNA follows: TGCGCCAGCAGCTCCGGGACTAGCGATTCTGAGCAGTTCTTC.

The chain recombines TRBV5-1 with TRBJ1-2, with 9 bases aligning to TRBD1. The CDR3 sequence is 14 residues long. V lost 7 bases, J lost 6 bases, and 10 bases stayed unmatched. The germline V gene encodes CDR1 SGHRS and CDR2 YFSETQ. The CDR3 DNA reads TGCGCCAGCCACACACAGGGGGCGGGTGATGGCTACACCTTC. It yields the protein CASHTQGAGDGYTF.

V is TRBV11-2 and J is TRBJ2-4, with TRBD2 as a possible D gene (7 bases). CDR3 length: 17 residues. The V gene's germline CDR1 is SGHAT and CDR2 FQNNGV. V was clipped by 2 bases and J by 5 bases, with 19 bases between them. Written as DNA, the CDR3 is TGTGCCAGCAGCTTATCCCTTGGCGGGGGCGGCGAAAACATTCAGTACTTC. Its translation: CASSLSLGGGGENIQYF.

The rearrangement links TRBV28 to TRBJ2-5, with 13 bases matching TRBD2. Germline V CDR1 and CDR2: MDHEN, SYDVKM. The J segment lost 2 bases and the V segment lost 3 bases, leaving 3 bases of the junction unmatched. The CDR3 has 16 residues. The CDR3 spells CASSFRLAGGQETQYF. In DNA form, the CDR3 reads TGTGCCAGCAGTTTCCGACTAGCGGGGGGACAAGAGACCCAGTACTTC.

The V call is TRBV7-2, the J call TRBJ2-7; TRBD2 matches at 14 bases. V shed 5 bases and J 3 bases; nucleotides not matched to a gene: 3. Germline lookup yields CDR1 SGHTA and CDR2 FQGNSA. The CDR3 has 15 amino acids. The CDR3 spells CASSIGLAGGYEQYF. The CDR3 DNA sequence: TGTGCCAGCAGCATCGGACTAGCGGGGGGCTACGAGCAGTACTTC.

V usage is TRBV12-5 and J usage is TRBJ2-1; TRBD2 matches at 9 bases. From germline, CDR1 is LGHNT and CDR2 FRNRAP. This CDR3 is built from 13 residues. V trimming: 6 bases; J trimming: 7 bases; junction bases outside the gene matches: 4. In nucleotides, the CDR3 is TGTGCTAGTGGCATTAGCGGGGGAAATGAGCAGTTCTTC. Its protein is CASGISGGNEQFF.

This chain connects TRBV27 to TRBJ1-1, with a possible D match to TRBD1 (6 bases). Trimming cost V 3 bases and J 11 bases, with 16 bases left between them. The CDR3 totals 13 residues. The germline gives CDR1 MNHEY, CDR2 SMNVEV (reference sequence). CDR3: CASSFTQGRSAFF. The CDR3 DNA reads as TGTGCCAGCAGTTTTACACAGGGACGGTCGGCTTTCTTT.

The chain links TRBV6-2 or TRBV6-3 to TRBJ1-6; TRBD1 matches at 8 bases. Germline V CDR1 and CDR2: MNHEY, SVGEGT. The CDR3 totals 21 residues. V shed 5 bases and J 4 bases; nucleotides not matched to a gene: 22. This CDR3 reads CASSRPGNRGAPASYNSPLHF. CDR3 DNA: TGTGCCAGCAGTCGTCCGGGTAACAGGGGGGCTCCTGCCTCATATAATTCACCCCTCCACTTT.

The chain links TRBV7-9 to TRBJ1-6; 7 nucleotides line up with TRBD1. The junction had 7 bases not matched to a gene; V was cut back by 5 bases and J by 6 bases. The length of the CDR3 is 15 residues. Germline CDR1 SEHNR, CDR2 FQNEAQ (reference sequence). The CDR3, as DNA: TGTGCCAGCAGCAGCCAGACAGGGAGTAATTCACCCCTCCACTTT. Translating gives CASSSQTGSNSPLHF.

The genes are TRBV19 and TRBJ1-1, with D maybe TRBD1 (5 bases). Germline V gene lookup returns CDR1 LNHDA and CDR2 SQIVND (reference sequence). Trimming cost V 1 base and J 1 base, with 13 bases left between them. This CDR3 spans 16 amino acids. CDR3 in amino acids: CASSIAGGMRNTEAFF. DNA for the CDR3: TGTGCCAGTAGTATAGCCGGGGGGATGAGGAACACTGAAGCTTTCTTT.

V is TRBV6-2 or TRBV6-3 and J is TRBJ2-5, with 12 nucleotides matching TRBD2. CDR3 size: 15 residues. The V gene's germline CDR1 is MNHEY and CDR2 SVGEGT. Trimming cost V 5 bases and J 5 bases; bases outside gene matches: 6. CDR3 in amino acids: CASSGTSGLGETQYF. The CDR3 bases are TGTGCCAGCAGTGGGACTAGCGGGCTTGGGGAGACCCAGTACTTC.

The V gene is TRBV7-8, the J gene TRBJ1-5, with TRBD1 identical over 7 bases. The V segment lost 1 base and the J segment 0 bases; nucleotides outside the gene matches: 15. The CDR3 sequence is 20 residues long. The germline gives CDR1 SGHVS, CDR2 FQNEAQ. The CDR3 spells CASSLGLAGDRGYSNQPQHF. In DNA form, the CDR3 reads TGTGCCAGCAGCTTAGGCCTAGCTGGGGACAGAGGTTATAGCAATCAGCCCCAGCATTTT.

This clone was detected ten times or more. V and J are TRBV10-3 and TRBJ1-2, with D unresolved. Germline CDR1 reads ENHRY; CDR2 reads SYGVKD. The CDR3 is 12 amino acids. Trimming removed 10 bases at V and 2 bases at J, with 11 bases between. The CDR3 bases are TGTGCCACCGTCGGAGGAAACTATGGCTACACCTTC. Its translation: CATVGGNYGYTF.